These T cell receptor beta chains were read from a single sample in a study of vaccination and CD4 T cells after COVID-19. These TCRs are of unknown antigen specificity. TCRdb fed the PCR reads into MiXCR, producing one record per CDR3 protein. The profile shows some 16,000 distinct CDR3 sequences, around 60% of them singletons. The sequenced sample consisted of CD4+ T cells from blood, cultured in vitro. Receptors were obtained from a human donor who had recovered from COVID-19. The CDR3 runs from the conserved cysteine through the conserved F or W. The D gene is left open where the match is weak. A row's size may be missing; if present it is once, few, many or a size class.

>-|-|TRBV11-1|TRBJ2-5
CASSFRDFQETQYF
TGTGCCAGCAGCTTCCGGGACTTCCAAGAGACCCAGTACTTC
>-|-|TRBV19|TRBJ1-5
CASTQQAQTGAFSNQPQHF
TGTGCCAGTACCCAACAAGCACAAACCGGGGCTTTTAGCAATCAGCCCCAGCATTTT
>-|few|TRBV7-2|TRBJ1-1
CASSFWQGLTEAFF
TGTGCCAGCAGCTTCTGGCAGGGGTTAACTGAAGCTTTCTTT
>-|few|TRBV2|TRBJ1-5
CASSPGSGNQPQHF
TGTGCCAGCTCCCCGGGGTCGGGCAATCAGCCCCAGCATTTT
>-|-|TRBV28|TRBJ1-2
CASSLERNYGYTF
TGTGCCAGCAGTTTAGAACGGAACTATGGCTACACCTTC
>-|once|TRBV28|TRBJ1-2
CASSLGTGGYTF
TGTGCCAGCAGTTTGGGGACGGGTGGCTACACCTTC
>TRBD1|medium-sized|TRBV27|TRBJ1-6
CASSFRYRGRSYNSPLHF
TGTGCCAGCAGTTTTCGCTACAGGGGGAGATCCTATAATTCACCCCTCCACTTT
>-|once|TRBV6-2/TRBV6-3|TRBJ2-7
CASSSFNEQYF
TGTGCCAGCAGTTCCTTTAACGAGCAGTACTTC
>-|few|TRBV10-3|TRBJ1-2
CAISEGGQGYGYTF
TGTGCCATCAGTGAAGGGGGGCAGGGCTATGGCTACACCTTC
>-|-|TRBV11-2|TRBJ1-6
CASSFLRAFNSPLHF
TGTGCCAGCAGCTTCCTGCGGGCTTTTAATTCACCCCTCCACTTT
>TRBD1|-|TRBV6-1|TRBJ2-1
CASSVGTGGSYNEQFF
TGTGCCAGCAGTGTAGGGACAGGGGGATCCTACAATGAGCAGTTCTTC
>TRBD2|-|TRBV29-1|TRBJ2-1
CSVEKYLRSLAGALYNEQFF
TGCAGCGTCGAGAAATACTTACGCAGCCTAGCGGGTGCTTTATACAATGAGCAGTTCTTC
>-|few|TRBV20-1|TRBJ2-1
CSARAPLADNEQFF
TGCAGTGCTAGAGCCCCACTAGCCGACAATGAGCAGTTCTTC
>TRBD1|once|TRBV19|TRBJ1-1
CASSFQTGRRSTEAFF
TGTGCCAGTAGTTTCCAGACAGGGCGGCGTAGCACTGAAGCTTTCTTT
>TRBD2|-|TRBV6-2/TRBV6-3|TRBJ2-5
CASSYSEGGPQTQYF
TGTGCCAGCAGTTACTCGGAGGGAGGGCCTCAGACCCAGTACTTC
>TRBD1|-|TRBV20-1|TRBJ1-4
CSAAQGVANEKLFF
TGCAGTGCTGCACAGGGGGTAGCTAATGAAAAACTGTTTTTT
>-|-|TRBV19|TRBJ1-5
CASSIQGRRSNQPQHF
TGTGCCAGTAGTATACAGGGCAGGAGGAGCAATCAGCCCCAGCATTTT
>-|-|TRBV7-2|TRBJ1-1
CASSFRGRVNTEAFF
TGTGCCAGCAGCTTTCGGGGGCGCGTGAACACTGAAGCTTTCTTT
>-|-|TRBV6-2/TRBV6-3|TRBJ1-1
CASSLTMNTEAFF
TGTGCCAGCAGCCTCACAATGAACACTGAAGCTTTCTTT
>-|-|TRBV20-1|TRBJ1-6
CSARDPAYNSPLHF
TGCAGTGCTAGAGATCCGGCCTATAATTCACCCCTCCACTTT
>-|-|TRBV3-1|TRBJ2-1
CASSQDRGTRFF
TGTGCCAGCAGCCAAGATAGGGGGACGAGGTTCTTC
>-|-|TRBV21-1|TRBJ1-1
CASSKSPEHTEAFF
TGTGCCAGCAGCAAATCCCCAGAACACACTGAAGCTTTCTTT
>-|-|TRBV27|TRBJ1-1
CASSFGPTLTEAFF
TGTGCCAGCAGTTTTGGCCCCACTTTGACTGAAGCTTTCTTT
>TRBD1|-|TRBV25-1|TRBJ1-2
CASRGTGFYGYTF
TGTGCCAGCAGGGGGACAGGATTCTATGGCTACACCTTC